This TCR beta chain was recorded in a study of shared clonotypes between healthy human individuals. Profiling relied on immunoSEQ multiplex PCR, and the TCRdb table lists in-frame clones only, not all of them. The top ten clones hold 1.5% to 2% of a sample with about 2.2 million clones, 93% of them seen once. Positive CCR7 selection of CD45RO-negative cells yielded the naive CD8 cells, and terminally differentiated effector memory CD45RA+ cells were excluded. Donors were healthy HIV-negative adults without recent acute infections or vaccinations. Note on this clone: Its antigen is as yet unknown.

V lost 4 bases and J lost 4; bases outside the gene matches: 6. This CDR3 is built from 15 residues. CDR1 and CDR2 from the germline V gene are SNHLY and FYNNEI. Study-wide results and limits: In contrast to clonotypes shared by all four donors, non-shared clonotypes had lower generation probabilities. Specimens sampled were limited to blood, with tissue repertoires likely differing.

The sequence derives from a man aged 18 to 29 in good health. Some clones in this sample may be carry-over from other donors' samples. Sequenced material: naive CD8+ T cells from PBMCs. V and J are TRBV2 and TRBJ2-7; 11 bases fit TRBD2. DNA for the CDR3: TGTGCCAGCAGTGGGATAGCGGGAGGGGAGTACGAGCAGTACTTC. This gives the protein CASSGIAGGEYEQYF.